This T cell receptor beta chain was identified in a study of blood T cell repertoires in COVID-19. Study summary: The United States, Italy and Spain were the sources of the acute and convalescent COVID-19 samples.

Per the original data handling: Estimation of nucleated cell counts was performed using reference gene primer amplification. Some clones are missing from TCRdb's copy, which holds only in-frame ones; the method was immunoSEQ multiplex PCR. V and J calls and clone size are those listed in that table; D and trimming were worked out from the DNA. This sample has about 250,000 clones, with around nine tenths found just once. Deletions cut 3 bases from V and 0 bases from J, with 5 bases between. Per germline, CDR1 SNHLY and CDR2 FYNNEI. The CDR3 extends over 14 amino acids. The clonotype comes from a young man with active or convalescent COVID-19. The chain joins TRBV2 to TRBJ1-4, with D possibly matching TRBD1 (5 bases). Input material: peripheral blood. The CDR3 reads CASSDRATNEKLFF. The CDR3 DNA reads as TGTGCCAGCAGTGACAGGGCAACTAATGAAAAACTGTTTTTT.